The next 10 T cell receptor beta chains were all read from a single sample in a study of blood T cell repertoires in COVID-19. Assay used: immunoSEQ multiplex PCR; TCRdb lists only in-frame clones, some missing. The data hold some 160,000 clones, with 78% observed a single time. Sequenced material: peripheral blood. The receptors were gathered from a woman at least 80 years old with acute or convalescent COVID-19.

The chain combines TRBV7-2 with TRBJ1-1; 8 bases are a match to TRBD1. Losses at the gene ends were 4 bases for V and 2 bases for J; bases not matched to a gene: 6. The CDR3 runs to 15 residues. The germline V gene encodes CDR1 SGHTA and CDR2 FQGNSA. The CDR3 DNA follows: TGTGCCAGCAGCTCCCAGGGGGCTAGAAACACTGAAGCTTTCTTT. This codes for CASSSQGARNTEAFF.

The chain joins TRBV3-1 (or the pseudogene TRBV3-2) to TRBJ1-1, with D tentatively TRBD1 (6 bases). Trimming pared 3 bases from V and 5 bases from J, leaving 13 bases between. CDR1 LGHDT and CDR2 YNNKEL come from the germline V gene (reference sequence). The length of the CDR3 is 14 residues. The CDR3 DNA sequence: TGTGCCAGCAGCCAGGGGGCAGCCGGGACTGAAGCTTTCTTT. Amino acids: CASSQGAAGTEAFF.

This chain joins TRBV19 and TRBJ2-2; D might be TRBD1 (6 bases). With 3 bases removed from V and 4 bases from J, the gap between germline ends came to 24 bases. The CDR3 contains 19 residues. Germline CDR1 and CDR2: LNHDA and SQIVND (reference sequence). The DNA for the CDR3 is TGTGCCAGTAGTATTCGCCGAACCCCAGGGGCTATACGCACCGGGGAGCTGTTTTTT. Translating gives CASSIRRTPGAIRTGELFF.

The chain is built from TRBV7-9 and TRBJ2-6; D is perhaps TRBD2 (5 bases). Germline-derived CDR1 and CDR2 are SEHNR and FQNEAQ (reference sequence). This CDR3 has 16 amino acids. V shed 3 bases and J shed 0 bases, with 9 bases lying between them. For the CDR3, the DNA is TGTGCCAGCAGCTTTTTTCGGGGCTCTGGGGCCAACGTCCTGACTTTC. This translates into CASSFFRGSGANVLTF.

This clone showed up just a few times. The rearrangement links TRBV24-1 to TRBJ1-5; D remains unclear. CDR3 length: 13 amino acids. Trimming took off 4 bases at V and 9 bases at J, with 12 bases between the two ends. Germline CDR1 is KGHDR and CDR2 is SFDVKD. This chain's CDR3 is CATSERGSAPQHF. The DNA for the CDR3 is TGTGCCACCAGTGAGCGGGGTTCGGCGCCCCAGCATTTT.

This clone was recorded only once. J is TRBJ2-2 and V is TRBV18, with 8 nucleotides matching TRBD1. The CDR3 has 17 amino acids. Germline loops: CDR1 KGHSH, CDR2 LQKENI. The V and J ends lost 2 bases and 0 bases, in that order; junction bases with no gene match: 5. The CDR3 nucleotides read TGTGCCAGCTCACCATGGGGGACAGGTCCGAACACCGGGGAGCTGTTTTTT. Translated: CASSPWGTGPNTGELFF.

The chain uses TRBV2 and TRBJ2-6; the D gene is possibly TRBD2 (6 bases). The CDR3 has 15 residues. V was pared by 7 bases and J by 0 bases, with 10 bases between. The germline CDR1 and CDR2 sequences are SNHLY and FYNNEI. This CDR3 is CASIGGNSGANVLTF. The CDR3 DNA sequence: TGTGCCAGCATTGGCGGGAACTCTGGGGCCAACGTCCTGACTTTC.

The chain links TRBV19 to TRBJ1-2, with D perhaps matching TRBD1 (6 bases). The V end lost 9 bases, the J end lost 2 bases, and 10 bases lay between the germline ends. Looked up from germline, CDR1 is LNHDA and CDR2 is SQIVND (reference sequence). The CDR3 length is 12 residues. CDR3 residues: CASRTGNYGYTF. In DNA, the CDR3 is TGTGCCAGCCGTACAGGGAACTATGGCTACACCTTC.

The rearrangement joins TRBV6-6 to TRBJ2-2; TRBD1 might be the D (5 bases). V was trimmed by 6 bases and J by 2 bases, leaving 16 bases between them. The germline CDR1 and CDR2 sequences are MNHNY and SVGAGI (reference sequence). The length of the CDR3 is 16 residues. This chain's CDR3 is CASSQPQGVNTGELFF. The CDR3, as DNA: TGTGCCAGCAGCCAACCCCAAGGGGTTAACACCGGGGAGCTGTTTTTT.

This clone was detected many times. Sequence at one end of the junction differs from germline and may be a read error. The chain is built from TRBV7-7 and TRBJ1-1; D ambiguous. The CDR3 has 13 amino acids. The germline V gene has CDR1 SSHAT and CDR2 FNYEAQ (reference sequence). The CDR3 nucleotides read TGTGCTAGCAGCTTCAGTTTGAACACTGAAGCTTTCTTT. Protein sequence: CASSFSLNTEAFF.